This TCR beta chain was profiled in a study of CD8+ T cells in alopecia areata. Deletions cut 2 bases from V and 3 bases from J, with 11 bases between. The CDR3 is 13 amino acids. Germline lookup yields CDR1 GTSNPN and CDR2 SVGIG (reference sequence). In each case, RNA was isolated and then reverse transcribed into cDNA as the sequencing template. The protocol was immunoSEQ multiplex PCR, while the TCRdb copy is restricted to in-frame clones and leaves out a portion. The data show 140,000 or so clones, 51% seen once. This clone has more than one count but fewer than ten. The clonotype comes from a human donor with alopecia areata. The J gene is TRBJ2-7, the V gene TRBV30; D perhaps matches TRBD2 (5 bases). The sample was CD4+ T cells sorted from blood, taken at week 0. The CDR3 loop is CAWSTGEGYEQYF. The DNA of the CDR3 is TGTGCCTGGAGTACCGGAGAGGGCTACGAGCAGTACTTC.